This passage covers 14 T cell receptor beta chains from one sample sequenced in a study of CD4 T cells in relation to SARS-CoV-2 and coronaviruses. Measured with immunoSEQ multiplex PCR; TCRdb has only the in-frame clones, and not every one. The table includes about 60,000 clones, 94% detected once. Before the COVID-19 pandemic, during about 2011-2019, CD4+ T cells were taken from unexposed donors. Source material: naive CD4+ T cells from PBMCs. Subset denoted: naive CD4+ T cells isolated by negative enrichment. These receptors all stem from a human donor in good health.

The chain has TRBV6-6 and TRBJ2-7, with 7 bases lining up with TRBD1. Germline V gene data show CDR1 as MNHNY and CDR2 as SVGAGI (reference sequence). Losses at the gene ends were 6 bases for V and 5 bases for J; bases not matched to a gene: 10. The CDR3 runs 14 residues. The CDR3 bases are TGTGCCAGCAGACACGACAGGGTCCAGCACGAGCAGTACTTC. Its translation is CASRHDRVQHEQYF.

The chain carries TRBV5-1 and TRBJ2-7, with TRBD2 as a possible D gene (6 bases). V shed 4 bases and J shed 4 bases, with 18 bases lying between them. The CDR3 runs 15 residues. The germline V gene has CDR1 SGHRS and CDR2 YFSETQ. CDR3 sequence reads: CASSPAGLGDYEQYF. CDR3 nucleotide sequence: TGCGCCAGCAGCCCGGCGGGGCTAGGGGATTACGAGCAGTACTTC.

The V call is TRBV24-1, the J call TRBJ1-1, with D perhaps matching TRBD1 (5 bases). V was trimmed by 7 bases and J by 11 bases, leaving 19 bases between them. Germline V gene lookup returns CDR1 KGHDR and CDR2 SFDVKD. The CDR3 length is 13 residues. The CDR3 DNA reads TGTGCCACCAGGGAGGACGGGACCTTGAGGGCTTTCTTT. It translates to CATREDGTLRAFF.

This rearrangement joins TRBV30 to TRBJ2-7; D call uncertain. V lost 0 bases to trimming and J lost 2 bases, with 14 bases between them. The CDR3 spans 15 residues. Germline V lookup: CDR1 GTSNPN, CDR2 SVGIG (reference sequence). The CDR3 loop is CAWSVLTATPYEQYF. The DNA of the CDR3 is TGTGCCTGGAGTGTACTAACAGCGACGCCCTACGAGCAGTACTTC.

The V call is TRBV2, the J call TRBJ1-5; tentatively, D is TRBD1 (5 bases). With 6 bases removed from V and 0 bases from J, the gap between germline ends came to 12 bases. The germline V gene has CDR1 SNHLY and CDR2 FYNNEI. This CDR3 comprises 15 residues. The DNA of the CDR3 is TGTGCCAGCAGGGGGGGAGGATATAGCAATCAGCCCCAGCATTTT. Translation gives CASRGGGYSNQPQHF. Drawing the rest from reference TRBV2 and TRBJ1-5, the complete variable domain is EPEVTQTPSHQVTQMGQEVILRCVPISNHLYFYWYRQILGQKVEFLVSFYNNEISEKSEIFDDQFSVERPDGSNFTLKIRSTKLEDSAMYFCASRGGGYSNQPQHFGDGTRLSIL.

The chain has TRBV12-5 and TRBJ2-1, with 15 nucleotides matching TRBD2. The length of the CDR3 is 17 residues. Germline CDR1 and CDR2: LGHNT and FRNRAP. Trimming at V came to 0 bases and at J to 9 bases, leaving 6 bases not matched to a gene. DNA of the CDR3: TGTGCTAGTGGTTTGGTACTTGGGACTAGCGGGAGGACTGAGCAGTTCTTC. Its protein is CASGLVLGTSGRTEQFF.

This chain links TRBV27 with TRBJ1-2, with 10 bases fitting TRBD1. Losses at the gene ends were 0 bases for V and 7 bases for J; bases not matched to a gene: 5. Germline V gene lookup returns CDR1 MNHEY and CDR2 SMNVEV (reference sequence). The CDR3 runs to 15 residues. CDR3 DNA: TGTGCCAGCAGTTTATCTACAGGACAGGGGGGTGGCTACACCTTC. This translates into CASSLSTGQGGGYTF.

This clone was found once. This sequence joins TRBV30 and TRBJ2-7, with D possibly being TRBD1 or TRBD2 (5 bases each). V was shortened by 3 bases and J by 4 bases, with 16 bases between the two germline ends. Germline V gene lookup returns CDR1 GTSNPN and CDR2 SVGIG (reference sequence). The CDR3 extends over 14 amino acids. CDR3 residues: CAWRGDRFGYEQYF. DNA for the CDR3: TGTGCCTGGAGGGGGGACCGATTTGGTTACGAGCAGTACTTC. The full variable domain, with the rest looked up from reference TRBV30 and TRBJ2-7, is SQTIHQWPATLVQPVGSPLSLECTVEGTSNPNLYWYRQAAGRGLQLLFYSVGIGQISSEVPQNLSASRPQDRQFILSSKKLLLSDSGFYLCAWRGDRFGYEQYFGPGTRLTVT.

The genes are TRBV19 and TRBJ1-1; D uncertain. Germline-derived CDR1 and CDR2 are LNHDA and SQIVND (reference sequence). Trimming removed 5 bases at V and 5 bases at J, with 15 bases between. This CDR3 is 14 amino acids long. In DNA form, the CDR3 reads TGTGCCAGTAGTCCCCAAGTCTCAAGGACTGAAGCTTTCTTT. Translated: CASSPQVSRTEAFF.

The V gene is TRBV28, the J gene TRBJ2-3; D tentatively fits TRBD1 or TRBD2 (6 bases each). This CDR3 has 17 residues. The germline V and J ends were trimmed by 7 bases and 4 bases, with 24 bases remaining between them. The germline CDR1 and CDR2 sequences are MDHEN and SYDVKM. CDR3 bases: TGTGCCAGCATTCCTCCGGGGGCCAGGGGTGGATCAGATACGCAGTATTTT. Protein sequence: CASIPPGARGGSDTQYF.

The DNA of the CDR3 is TGCGCCAGCAGCTTTGGGAGAGAGACCCAGTACTTC. It is translated as CASSFGRETQYF. The gene calls are TRBV5-1 and TRBJ2-5; the D gene is possibly TRBD2 (5 bases). The CDR3 totals 12 residues. Germline CDR1 SGHRS, CDR2 YFSETQ. Trimming shortened V by 2 bases and J by 4 bases, and 6 bases separated the two germline ends. The entire variable domain, with the rest obtained from reference TRBV5-1 and TRBJ2-5, is as follows: KAGVTQTPRYLIKTRGQQVTLSCSPISGHRSVSWYQQTPGQGLQFLFEYFSETQRNKGNFPGRFSGRQFSNSRSEMNVSTLELGDSALYLCASSFGRETQYFGPGTRLLVL.

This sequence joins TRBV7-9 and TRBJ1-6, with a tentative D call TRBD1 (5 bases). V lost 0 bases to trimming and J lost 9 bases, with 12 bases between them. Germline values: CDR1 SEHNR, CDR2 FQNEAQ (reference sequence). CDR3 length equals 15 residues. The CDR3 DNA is TGTGCCAGCAGCTTAGCCCAGGGAGGAGGTTCACCCCTCCACTTT. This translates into CASSLAQGGGSPLHF.

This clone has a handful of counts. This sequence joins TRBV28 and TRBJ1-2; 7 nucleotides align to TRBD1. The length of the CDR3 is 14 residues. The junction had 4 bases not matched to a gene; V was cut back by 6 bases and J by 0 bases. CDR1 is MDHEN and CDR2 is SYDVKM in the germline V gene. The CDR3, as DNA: TGTGCCAGCAGGCCGGGACAGACTAACTATGGCTACACCTTC. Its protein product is CASRPGQTNYGYTF.

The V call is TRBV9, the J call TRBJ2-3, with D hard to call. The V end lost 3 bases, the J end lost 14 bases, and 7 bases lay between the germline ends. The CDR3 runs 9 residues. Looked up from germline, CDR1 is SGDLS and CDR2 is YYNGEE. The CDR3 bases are TGTGCCAGCAGCGAAGGTAGGTATTTT. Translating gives CASSEGRYF.